These 15 T cell receptor beta chains were all obtained from the same sample, sequenced in a study of early T cells in non-severe SARS-CoV-2 infection. Via MiXCR, TCRdb re-called the 5' RACE reads, giving one row per CDR3 protein. The table records over 45,000 distinct CDR3 sequences, around 5.2% of them present only once. Sequencing was carried out using whole blood. The receptors stem from an adult who was a healthcare worker with PCR-confirmed SARS-CoV-2 infection or an uninfected control (not recorded which).

There are many counts of this clonotype. CDR3 sequence reads: CSAREVPYNEQFF. CDR3 in DNA: TGCAGTGCTAGAGAAGTACCGTACAATGAGCAGTTCTTC. V gene TRBV20-1 combines with J gene TRBJ2-1, with D hard to call. This CDR3 region has 13 residues. V lost 0 bases to trimming and J lost 4 bases, with 7 bases between them. Germline lookup yields CDR1 DFQATT and CDR2 SNEGSKA (reference sequence).

Only one count was recorded for this clonotype. This chain connects TRBV20-1 to TRBJ1-2; D might be TRBD1 (6 bases). Between the trimmed V and J ends, which lost 5 bases and 4 bases, there was a span of 14 bases. Germline V CDR1 and CDR2: DFQATT, SNEGSKA (reference sequence). The CDR3 consists of 13 residues. This CDR3 reads CSAADSSGYGYTF. The CDR3, as DNA: TGCAGTGCTGCGGACAGTTCTGGCTATGGCTACACCTTC.

This clonotype was seen ten or more times. Its ends do not fully match the called genes, so a read error is possible. The chain couples TRBV7-2 to TRBJ2-5; TRBD1 might be the D (6 bases). The CDR3 is made up of 12 amino acids. The germline V gene has CDR1 SGHTA and CDR2 FQGNSA. CDR3 in DNA: TGTGCCAGCAGCTTGGCCAGCAGGGGCGTCGTCTTC. This codes for CASSLASRGVVF.

This clonotype was detected ten times or more. The chain couples TRBV5-4 to TRBJ2-3; a weak D match, TRBD2 (5 bases). CDR3 size: 15 residues. Germline loops: CDR1 SGHNT, CDR2 YYREEE (reference sequence). The ends were cut back, 1 base at V and 3 bases at J, with 12 bases in the middle. CDR3 protein: CASSLRLAGTDTQYF. CDR3 DNA sequence: TGTGCCAGCAGCTTGAGGCTAGCTGGGACAGATACGCAGTATTTT.

This clonotype was observed many times. This sequence joins TRBV10-3 and TRBJ1-2, with D uncertain. Germline lookup yields CDR1 ENHRY and CDR2 SYGVKD. CDR3 length equals 13 residues. V was clipped by 2 bases and J by 10 bases, with 14 bases between them. The CDR3 is CAISEEGKRNYTF. CDR3 bases: TGTGCCATCAGTGAGGAAGGTAAACGGAACTACACCTTC.

This clonotype was detected many times. V usage is TRBV6-4 and J usage is TRBJ2-2; D perhaps matches TRBD2 (5 bases). Per germline, CDR1 MRHNA and CDR2 SNTAGT. The CDR3 has 14 amino acids. Trimming pared 0 bases from V and 3 bases from J, leaving 5 bases between. CDR3 nucleotide sequence: TGTGCCAGCAGTGACTCGAGGGACACCGGGGAGCTGTTTTTT. Translating it yields CASSDSRDTGELFF.

This chain joins TRBV5-4 and TRBJ1-2; 10 bases agree with TRBD1. V shed 1 base, J shed 4 bases, and the junction held 10 bases outside the gene matches. CDR3 length: 17 amino acids. Germline CDR1 SGHNT, CDR2 YYREEE (reference sequence). CDR3 in DNA: TGTGCCAGCAGCTTGACCTTCCCCGGACAGGGGGGCTATGGCTACACCTTC. Its protein product is CASSLTFPGQGGYGYTF. Looking up the rest from reference TRBV5-4 and TRBJ1-2 gives the full variable domain: ETGVTQSPTHLIKTRGQQVTLRCSSQSGHNTVSWYQQALGQGPQFIFQYYREEENGRGNFPPRFSGLQFPNYSSELNVNALELDDSALYLCASSLTFPGQGGYGYTFGSGTRLTVV.

This clonotype was picked up a small number of times. This chain connects TRBV7-8 to TRBJ2-7; TRBD1 is a possible D gene (6 bases). The CDR3 covers 13 residues. The germline V and J ends were trimmed by 5 bases and 2 bases, with 10 bases remaining between them. CDR1 and CDR2 (germline): SGHVS, FQNEAQ. In DNA, the CDR3 is TGTGCCAGCAGCCTGACAGGCGCCTACGAGCAGTACTTC. Encoded protein: CASSLTGAYEQYF.

This clonotype was seen at least ten times. V usage is TRBV27 and J usage is TRBJ2-7; no firm D call. There are 12 residues in the CDR3. Germline V CDR1 and CDR2: MNHEY, SMNVEV (reference sequence). V lost 6 bases to trimming and J lost 7 bases, with 13 bases between them. CDR3: CASREWGGEQYF. The DNA for the CDR3 is TGTGCCAGCAGGGAGTGGGGTGGGGAGCAGTACTTC.

Many counts were recorded for this clonotype. V is TRBV10-3 and J is TRBJ1-3; D is unresolved. Germline values: CDR1 ENHRY, CDR2 SYGVKD. The CDR3 consists of 13 residues. Between the trimmed V and J ends, which lost 4 bases and 1 base, there was a span of 5 bases. CDR3 nucleotide sequence: TGTGCCATCAGTGTGGAATCTGGAAACACCATATATTTT. Translation gives CAISVESGNTIYF.

In this sample, this clonotype turned up many times. The chain couples TRBV6-6 to TRBJ1-5; D possibly corresponds to TRBD1 (5 bases). The CDR3 extends over 15 amino acids. In germline, CDR1 is MNHNY, CDR2 SVGAGI (reference sequence). The V end lost 8 bases, the J end lost 4 bases, and 18 bases lay between the germline ends. The CDR3 coding sequence is TGTGCCAGCTCGACGGCAGGGCAGGTAAATCAGCCCCAGCATTTT. This encodes CASSTAGQVNQPQHF.

There are many counts of this clonotype. The chain has TRBV9 and TRBJ1-5; D is possibly TRBD1 (5 bases). The CDR3 sequence is 15 residues long. Germline CDR1 SGDLS, CDR2 YYNGEE. V was shortened by 3 bases and J by 7 bases, with 17 bases between the two germline ends. The CDR3 DNA follows: TGTGCCAGCAGCGCCCAGGGAAAGGAGTCACAGCCCCAGCATTTT. Amino acids: CASSAQGKESQPQHF. Drawing the rest from reference TRBV9 and TRBJ1-5, the complete variable domain is DSGVTQTPKHLITATGQRVTLRCSPRSGDLSVYWYQQSLDQGLQFLIQYYNGEERAKGNILERFSAQQFPDLHSELNLSSLELGDSALYFCASSAQGKESQPQHFGDGTRLSIL.

The J gene is TRBJ2-2, the V gene TRBV7-9, with 7 bases that match TRBD2. Trimming at V came to 3 bases and at J to 0 bases, leaving 1 base not matched to a gene. Germline V lookup: CDR1 SEHNR, CDR2 FQNEAQ (reference sequence). This CDR3 is built from 15 residues. CDR3 in DNA: TGTGCCAGCAGCTTGGGAGGGACGAACACCGGGGAGCTGTTTTTT. Residues: CASSLGGTNTGELFF.

This clonotype was picked up a small number of times. The rearrangement joins TRBV12-3 or TRBV12-4 to TRBJ1-5, with 8 bases aligning to TRBD1. After removal of 5 bases from V and 2 bases from J, the junction contained 5 bases not matched to a gene. The CDR3 is made up of 15 amino acids. CDR3 nucleotide sequence: TGTGCCAGCAGTGGACAGGGAGAGGGCAATCAGCCCCAGCATTTT. This encodes CASSGQGEGNQPQHF.

This clonotype was counted many times. The junction departs from germline at one end; a sequencing error may be responsible. The chain combines TRBV7-7 with TRBJ2-5; 7 nucleotides align to TRBD1. CDR1 and CDR2 from the germline V gene are SSHAT and FNYEAQ (reference sequence). The CDR3 extends over 20 amino acids. CDR3 nucleotides: TGTGCTAGCAGCAAAACCCCACCTCCCTTCGGGGACAGTCGAACAGAGACCCAGTACTTC. This sequence encodes CASSKTPPPFGDSRTETQYF.